Shown below are 18 T cell receptor beta chains from a single sample sequenced in a study of early T cells in non-severe SARS-CoV-2 infection. Using its own MiXCR run on the 5' RACE reads, TCRdb lists one record per CDR3 protein. The sample lists approximately 77,000 distinct CDR3 sequences, about 16% occurring once. Sequencing used whole blood. Receptors originate from an adult who was a healthcare worker with PCR-confirmed SARS-CoV-2 infection or an uninfected control (not recorded which).

This chain connects TRBV4-1 to TRBJ2-7; no definite D call. The V gene lost 0 bases and the J gene lost 4 bases, with 7 bases spanning the gap. The CDR3 totals 13 residues. Germline values: CDR1 MGHRA, CDR2 YSYEKL. This CDR3 reads CASSQEGVYEQYF. CDR3 coding DNA: TGCGCCAGCAGCCAAGAGGGCGTATACGAGCAGTACTTC.

This clonotype has a handful of counts. The V gene is TRBV19, the J gene TRBJ1-5; D not certain. This CDR3 region has 15 residues. Deletions cut 1 base from V and 0 bases from J, with 7 bases between. From germline, CDR1 is LNHDA and CDR2 SQIVND (reference sequence). The CDR3 is CASSIAEGSNQPQHF. The CDR3 DNA sequence: TGTGCCAGTAGTATAGCGGAAGGTAGCAATCAGCCCCAGCATTTT.

V usage is TRBV3-1 and J usage is TRBJ1-1; possibly TRBD1 for D (5 bases). V lost 5 bases, J lost 0 bases, and 10 bases lay in between. CDR1 and CDR2 (germline): LGHDT, YNNKEL (reference sequence). This CDR3 is built from 14 residues. For the CDR3, the DNA is TGTGCCAGCAGCTCGGGACGTATGAACACTGAAGCTTTCTTT. Translation: CASSSGRMNTEAFF.

The CDR3 nucleotides read TGCAGTGCTAGCAGGGAAATTGGCTACACCTTC. Translated: CSASREIGYTF. V is TRBV20-1 and J is TRBJ1-2; tentatively, D is TRBD1 (5 bases). The germline V gene encodes CDR1 DFQATT and CDR2 SNEGSKA (reference sequence). The CDR3 runs to 11 residues. The V and J ends lost 3 bases and 7 bases respectively, with 9 bases between them.

This clonotype turned up a few times. The chain combines TRBV29-1 with TRBJ2-1; no firm D call. V was trimmed by 1 base and J by 7 bases, leaving 11 bases between them. This CDR3 comprises 13 residues. Germline CDR1 reads SQVTM; CDR2 reads ANQGSEA. Written as DNA, the CDR3 is TGCAGCGTTGAAGGAGGCGGTATAAATGAGCAGTTCTTC. Its protein is CSVEGGGINEQFF.

By share, this clonotype ranks as medium-sized (0.01 to 0.1%). The V call is TRBV7-6, the J call TRBJ1-6; 9 bases are a match to TRBD1. With 0 bases clipped from V and 6 bases from J, the junction kept 6 bases outside the gene matches. The CDR3 totals 17 residues. Germline loops: CDR1 SGHVS, CDR2 FNYEAQ. The CDR3 DNA sequence: TGTGCCAGCAGCTTAGCGTCCGGGACAGGGACTAATTCACCCCTCCACTTT. This sequence encodes CASSLASGTGTNSPLHF.

This clonotype was seen more than once but under ten times. The gene calls are TRBV6-2 or TRBV6-3 and TRBJ2-7; either TRBD1 or TRBD2 may supply D (5 bases each). The CDR3 sequence is 13 residues long. Trimming stripped 5 bases from V and 0 bases from J, with 8 bases between. Germline assignment: CDR1 MNHEY and CDR2 SVGEGT. The CDR3 loop reads CASSRDPSYEQYF. The CDR3 DNA reads as TGTGCCAGCAGTCGGGACCCCTCCTACGAGCAGTACTTC.

This chain links TRBV12-3 or TRBV12-4 with TRBJ2-5, with D possibly matching TRBD1 (5 bases). The germline V and J ends were trimmed by 6 bases and 1 base, with 9 bases remaining between them. The CDR3 covers 13 residues. DNA for the CDR3: TGTGCCAGCAGGCGACAGTCCCAAGAGACCCAGTACTTC. The encoded protein is CASRRQSQETQYF.

This clonotype was seen ten or more times. The chain employs TRBV20-1 and TRBJ2-7; 10 bases match TRBD1. The CDR3 spans 15 residues. Losses at the gene ends were 2 bases for V and 1 base for J; bases not matched to a gene: 5. Germline CDR1 is DFQATT and CDR2 is SNEGSKA (reference sequence). The CDR3 loop reads CSARTGTGVSYEQYF. The DNA of the CDR3 is TGCAGTGCTAGAACCGGGACAGGGGTTTCCTACGAGCAGTACTTC.

Of note for this clonotype: A much larger clone sits a single nucleotide away, making a read error possible. V and J are TRBV13 and TRBJ1-2, with D possibly matching TRBD1 (5 bases). Germline values: CDR1 PRHDT, CDR2 FYEKMQ (reference sequence). CDR3 length equals 15 residues. Deletions cut 5 bases from V and 1 base from J, with 14 bases between. CDR3 sequence (DNA): TGTGCCAGCAGCCAAAGACGGGGGTTTAACTATGGCTACACCTTC. Its protein product is CASSQRRGFNYGYTF.

This clonotype was observed a handful of times. CDR3 coding DNA: TGTGCCAGCAGCCAAGACGGGGAGCGACTGGATGAGACCCAGTACTTC. It translates to CASSQDGERLDETQYF. The rearrangement joins TRBV3-1 to TRBJ2-5, with D possibly matching TRBD2 (5 bases). The CDR3 consists of 16 residues. The V end lost 0 bases, the J end lost 5 bases, and 16 bases lay between the germline ends. The germline V gene encodes CDR1 LGHDT and CDR2 YNNKEL (reference sequence).

The CDR3 nucleotides read TGTGCCAGCTCCCCCGGGGTGGGGGACAAAAACATTCAGTACTTC. Translated, it gives CASSPGVGDKNIQYF. V and J are TRBV18 and TRBJ2-4; D is possibly TRBD1 or TRBD2 (5 bases each). Germline values: CDR1 KGHSH, CDR2 LQKENI. Trimming pared 6 bases from V and 3 bases from J, leaving 15 bases between. This CDR3 has 15 amino acids.

Ten or more counts support this clonotype. The CDR3 sequence: CASSQDPGANGNTIYF. The CDR3 DNA reads TGCGCCAGCAGCCAAGATCCGGGGGCGAACGGAAACACCATATATTTT. The J gene is TRBJ1-3, the V gene TRBV4-3, with TRBD1 as a possible D gene (6 bases). V dropped 0 bases and J dropped 4 bases, with 13 bases sitting between them. Germline V lookup: CDR1 LGHNA, CDR2 YSLEER. CDR3 length equals 16 residues.

The table lists this clonotype with a few counts. The V and J genes are TRBV20-1 and TRBJ2-7; the D is unclear. The CDR3 covers 14 residues. The germline V and J ends were trimmed by 0 bases and 2 bases, with 11 bases remaining between them. Germline CDR1 is DFQATT and CDR2 is SNEGSKA (reference sequence). The CDR3 DNA follows: TGCAGTGCTAGAGATCTAGGGCAGACCTACGAGCAGTACTTC. Translating gives CSARDLGQTYEQYF.

The CDR3 DNA sequence: TGTGCCAGTAGTATCAGGGGTCGGGGAGATACGCAGTATTTT. This translates into CASSIRGRGDTQYF. The gene calls are TRBV19 and TRBJ2-3, with D possibly matching TRBD1 (6 bases). The CDR3 runs to 14 residues. Trimming stripped 3 bases from V and 5 bases from J, with 12 bases between. Germline-derived CDR1 and CDR2 are LNHDA and SQIVND (reference sequence).

The CDR3 spells CASSSESGRGVNEQFF. CDR3 bases: TGTGCCAGCAGCTCCGAAAGCGGGAGGGGCGTCAATGAGCAGTTCTTC. This sequence joins TRBV5-4 and TRBJ2-1; 10 bases align to TRBD2. The CDR3 runs to 16 residues. The V gene end was trimmed by 3 bases and the J gene end by 6 bases; junction bases not matched to a gene: 9. Germline-derived CDR1 and CDR2 are SGHNT and YYREEE (reference sequence).

CDR3 bases: TGTGCCAGCAGTTTATGGACCCCGGGACAGGGCTACGAGCAGTACTTC. It is translated as CASSLWTPGQGYEQYF. This chain joins TRBV27 and TRBJ2-7; 9 bases are a match to TRBD1. This CDR3 contains 16 residues. The junction had 7 bases not matched to a gene; V was cut back by 1 base and J by 3 bases. The germline gives CDR1 MNHEY, CDR2 SMNVEV (reference sequence).

The chain combines TRBV14 with TRBJ1-2, with 10 bases lining up with TRBD1. There are 17 residues in the CDR3. The V gene's germline CDR1 is SGHDN and CDR2 FVKESK. V trimming: 4 bases; J trimming: 4 bases; junction bases outside the gene matches: 12. This CDR3 reads CASSRLDPGQGIYGYTF. DNA for the CDR3: TGTGCCAGCAGCCGATTGGACCCGGGACAGGGGATCTATGGCTACACCTTC.